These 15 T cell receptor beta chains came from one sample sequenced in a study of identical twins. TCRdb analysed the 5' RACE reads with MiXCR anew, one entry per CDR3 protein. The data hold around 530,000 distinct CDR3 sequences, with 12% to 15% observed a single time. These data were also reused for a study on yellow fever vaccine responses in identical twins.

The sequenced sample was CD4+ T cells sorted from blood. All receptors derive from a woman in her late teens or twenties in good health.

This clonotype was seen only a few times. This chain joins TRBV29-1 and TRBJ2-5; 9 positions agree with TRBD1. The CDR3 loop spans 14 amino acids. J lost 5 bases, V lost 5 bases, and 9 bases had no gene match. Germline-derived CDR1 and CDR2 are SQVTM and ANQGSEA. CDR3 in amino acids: CSVRLQGAGETQYF. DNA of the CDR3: TGCAGCGTTCGACTACAGGGGGCCGGGGAGACCCAGTACTTC.

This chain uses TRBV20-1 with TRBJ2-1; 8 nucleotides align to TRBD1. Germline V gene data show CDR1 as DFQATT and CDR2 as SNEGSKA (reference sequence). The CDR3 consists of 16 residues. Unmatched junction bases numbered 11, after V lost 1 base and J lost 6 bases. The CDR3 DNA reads TGCAGTGCTAGAGGTACCCCAGGGGGCAAGCGCAATGAGCAGTTCTTC. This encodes CSARGTPGGKRNEQFF.

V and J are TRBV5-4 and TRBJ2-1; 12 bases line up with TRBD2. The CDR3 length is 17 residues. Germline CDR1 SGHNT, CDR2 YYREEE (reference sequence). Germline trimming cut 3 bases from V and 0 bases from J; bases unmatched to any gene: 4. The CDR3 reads CASSSPSGRASYNEQFF. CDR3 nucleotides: TGTGCCAGCAGCTCCCCTAGCGGGAGGGCCTCCTACAATGAGCAGTTCTTC.

CDR3 coding DNA: TGTGCCAGCAGTTCTGACACGAGCTCTGGAAACACCATATATTTT. Translation gives CASSSDTSSGNTIYF. The chain employs TRBV27 and TRBJ1-3; D not certain. Germline CDR1 and CDR2: MNHEY and SMNVEV (reference sequence). CDR3 size: 15 residues. V lost 4 bases to trimming and J lost 0 bases, with 10 bases between them.

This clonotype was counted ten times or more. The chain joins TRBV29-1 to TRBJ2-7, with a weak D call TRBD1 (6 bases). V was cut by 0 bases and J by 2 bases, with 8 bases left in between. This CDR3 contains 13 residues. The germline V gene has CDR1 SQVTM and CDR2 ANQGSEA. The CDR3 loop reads CSVEEDRTYEQYF. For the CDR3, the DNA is TGCAGCGTTGAAGAAGACAGGACCTACGAGCAGTACTTC.

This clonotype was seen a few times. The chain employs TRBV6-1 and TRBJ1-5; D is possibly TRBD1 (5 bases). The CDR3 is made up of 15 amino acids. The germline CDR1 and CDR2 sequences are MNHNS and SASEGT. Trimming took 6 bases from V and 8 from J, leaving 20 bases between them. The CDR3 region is CASSQTEGPGEPQHF. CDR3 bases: TGTGCCAGCAGCCAAACCGAAGGACCGGGGGAGCCCCAGCATTTT.

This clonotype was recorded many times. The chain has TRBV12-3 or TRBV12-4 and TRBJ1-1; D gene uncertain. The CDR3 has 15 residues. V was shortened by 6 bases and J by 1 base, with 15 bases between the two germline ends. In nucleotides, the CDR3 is TGTGCCAGCAGCCTCCGTACGGGTCGGAACACTGAAGCTTTCTTT. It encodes CASSLRTGRNTEAFF.

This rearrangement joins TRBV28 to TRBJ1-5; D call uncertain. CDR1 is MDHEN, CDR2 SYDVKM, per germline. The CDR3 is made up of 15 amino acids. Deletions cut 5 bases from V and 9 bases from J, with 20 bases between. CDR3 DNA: TGTGCCAGCAGTCCGAAATACACGGATATTAGGCCCCAGCATTTT. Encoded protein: CASSPKYTDIRPQHF.

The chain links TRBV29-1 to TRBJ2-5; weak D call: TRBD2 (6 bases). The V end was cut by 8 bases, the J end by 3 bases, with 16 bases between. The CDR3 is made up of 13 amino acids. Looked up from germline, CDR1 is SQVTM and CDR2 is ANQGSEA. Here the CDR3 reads CSLLGGKKETQYF. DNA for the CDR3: TGCAGCCTTCTGGGGGGAAAGAAAGAGACCCAGTACTTC. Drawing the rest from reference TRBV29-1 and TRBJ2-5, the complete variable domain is SAVISQKPSRDICQRGTSLTIQCQVDSQVTMMFWYRQQPGQSLTLIATANQGSEATYESGFVIDKFPISRPNLTFSTLTVSNMSPEDSSIYLCSLLGGKKETQYFGPGTRLLVL.

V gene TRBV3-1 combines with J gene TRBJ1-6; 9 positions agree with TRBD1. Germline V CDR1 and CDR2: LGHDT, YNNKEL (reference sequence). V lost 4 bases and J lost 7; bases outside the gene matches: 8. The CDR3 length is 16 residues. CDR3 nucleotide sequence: TGTGCCAGCAGCCGGAGGACAGGGGACGGAAATTCACCCCTCCACTTT. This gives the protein CASSRRTGDGNSPLHF.

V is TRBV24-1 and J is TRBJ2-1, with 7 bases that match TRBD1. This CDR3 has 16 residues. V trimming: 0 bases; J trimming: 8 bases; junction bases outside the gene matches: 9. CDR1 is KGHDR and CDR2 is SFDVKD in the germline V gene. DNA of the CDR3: TGTGCCACCAGTGATTTGGGGCAGGGGGATGGGGATGAGCAGTTCTTC. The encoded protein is CATSDLGQGDGDEQFF.

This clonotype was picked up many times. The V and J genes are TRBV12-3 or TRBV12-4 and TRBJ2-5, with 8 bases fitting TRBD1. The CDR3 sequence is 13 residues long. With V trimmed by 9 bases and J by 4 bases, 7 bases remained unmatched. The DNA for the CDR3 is TGTGCCAGTCAAACAGGGGGAAGAGAGACCCAGTACTTC. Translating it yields CASQTGGRETQYF.

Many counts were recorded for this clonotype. DNA of the CDR3: TGTGCCAGCAGTTTAACAGGGGAGACCCAGTACTTC. Translating gives CASSLTGETQYF. The chain is built from TRBV12-3 or TRBV12-4 and TRBJ2-5; TRBD1 might be the D (6 bases). V lost 2 bases to trimming and J lost 5 bases, with 6 bases between them. This CDR3 region has 12 residues.

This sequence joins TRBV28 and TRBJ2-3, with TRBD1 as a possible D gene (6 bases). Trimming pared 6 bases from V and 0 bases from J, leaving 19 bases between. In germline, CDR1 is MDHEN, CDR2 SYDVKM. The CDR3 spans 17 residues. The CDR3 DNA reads TGTGCCAGCAGAGAGAGAATTGGGACAACTAGCACAGATACGCAGTATTTT. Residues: CASRERIGTTSTDTQYF. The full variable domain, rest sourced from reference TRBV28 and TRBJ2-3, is DVKVTQSSRYLVKRTGEKVFLECVQDMDHENMFWYRQDPGLGLRLIYFSYDVKMKEKGDIPEGYSVSREKKERFSLILESASTNQTSMYLCASRERIGTTSTDTQYFGPGTRLTVL.

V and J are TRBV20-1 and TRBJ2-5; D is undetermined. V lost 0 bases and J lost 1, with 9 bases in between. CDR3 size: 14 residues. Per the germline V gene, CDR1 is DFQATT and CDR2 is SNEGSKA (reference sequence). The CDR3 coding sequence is TGCAGTGCTAGAGATGGGATACGCCAAGAGACCCAGTACTTC. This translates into CSARDGIRQETQYF.